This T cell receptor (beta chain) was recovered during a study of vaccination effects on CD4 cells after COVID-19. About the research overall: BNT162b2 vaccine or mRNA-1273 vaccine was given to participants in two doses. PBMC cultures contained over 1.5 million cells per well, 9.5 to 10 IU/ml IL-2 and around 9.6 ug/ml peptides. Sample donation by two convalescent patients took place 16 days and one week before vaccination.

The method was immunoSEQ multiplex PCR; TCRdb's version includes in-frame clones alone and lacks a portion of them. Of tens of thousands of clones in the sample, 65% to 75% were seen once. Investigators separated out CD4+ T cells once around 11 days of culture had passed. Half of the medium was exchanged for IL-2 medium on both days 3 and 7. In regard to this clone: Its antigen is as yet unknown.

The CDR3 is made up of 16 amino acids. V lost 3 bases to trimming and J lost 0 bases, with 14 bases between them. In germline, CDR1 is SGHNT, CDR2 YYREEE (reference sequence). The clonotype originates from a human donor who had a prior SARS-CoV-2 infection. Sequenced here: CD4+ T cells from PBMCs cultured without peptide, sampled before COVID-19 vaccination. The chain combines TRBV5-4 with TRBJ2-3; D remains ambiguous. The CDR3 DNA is TGTGCCAGCAGCTCGCCCGGTCGGGTCAGCACAGATACGCAGTATTTT. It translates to CASSSPGRVSTDTQYF.